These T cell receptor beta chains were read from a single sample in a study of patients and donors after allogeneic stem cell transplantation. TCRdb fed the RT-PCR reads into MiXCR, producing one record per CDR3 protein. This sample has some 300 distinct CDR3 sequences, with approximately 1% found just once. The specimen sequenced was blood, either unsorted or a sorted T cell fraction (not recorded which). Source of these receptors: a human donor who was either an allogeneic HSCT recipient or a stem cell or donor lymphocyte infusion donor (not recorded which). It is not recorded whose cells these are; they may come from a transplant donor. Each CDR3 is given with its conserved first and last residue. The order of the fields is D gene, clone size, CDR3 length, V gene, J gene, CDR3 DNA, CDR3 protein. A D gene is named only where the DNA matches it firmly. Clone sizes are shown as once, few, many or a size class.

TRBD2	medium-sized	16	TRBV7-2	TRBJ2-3	TGTGCCAGCAGCCCGACTAGCGGGGGTGTGGCAGATACGCAGTATTTT	CASSPTSGGVADTQYF
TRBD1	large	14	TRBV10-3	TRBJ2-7	TGTGCCATCAGTGTACAGGACAGGGGACACGAGCAGTACTTC	CAISVQDRGHEQYF
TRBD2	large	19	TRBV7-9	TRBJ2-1	TGTGCCAGCAGCCCCCCGGCGGGTAGCGGGGGGGGAAGATACAATGAGCAGTTCTTC	CASSPPAGSGGGRYNEQFF
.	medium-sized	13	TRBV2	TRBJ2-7	TGTGCCAGCAGTGAAGTGCCACGCTACGAGCAGTACTTC	CASSEVPRYEQYF
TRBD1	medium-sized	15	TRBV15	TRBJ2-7	TGTGCCACCAGCAGGCCCGGGACAGGGGAACACGAGCAGTACTTC	CATSRPGTGEHEQYF
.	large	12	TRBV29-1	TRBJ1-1	TGCAGCGTTTGGGGGGAGGGCACTGAAGCTTTCTTT	CSVWGEGTEAFF
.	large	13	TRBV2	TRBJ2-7	TGTGCCAGCAGTGACGGGACCTGGGGCGAGCAGTACTTC	CASSDGTWGEQYF
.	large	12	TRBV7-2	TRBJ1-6	TGTGCCAGCACCCACGGTAGTTCACCCCTCCACTTT	CASTHGSSPLHF
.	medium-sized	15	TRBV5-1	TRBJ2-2	TGCGCCAGCCAGGTGGTCGCGGGGAACACCGGGGAGCTGTTTTTT	CASQVVAGNTGELFF
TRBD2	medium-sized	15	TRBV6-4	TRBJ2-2	TGTGCCAGCAGTGATACTAGCGCGAACACCGGGGAGCTGTTTTTT	CASSDTSANTGELFF
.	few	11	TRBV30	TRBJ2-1	TGTGCCTGGAGCCCGGGTGCGGGGCTGTTCTTC	CAWSPGAGLFF
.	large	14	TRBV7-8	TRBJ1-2	TGTGCCAGCAGCCCTCTTTTTACGGGGAAAGGCTACACCTTC	CASSPLFTGKGYTF
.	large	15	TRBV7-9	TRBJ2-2	TGTGCCAGCAGCTTAGTAGGGAAGAACACCGGGGAGCTGTTTTTT	CASSLVGKNTGELFF
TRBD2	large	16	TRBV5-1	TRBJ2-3	TGCGCCAGCAGCTATTTAGCGGGGGGCACCACAGATACGCAGTATTTT	CASSYLAGGTTDTQYF
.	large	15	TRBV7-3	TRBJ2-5	TGTGCCAGCAGCTTAATCGGGACCCCCCAAGAGACCCAGTACTTC	CASSLIGTPQETQYF
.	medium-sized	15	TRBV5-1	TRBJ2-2	TGCGCCAGCAGGATGGGGGACGCCGAAAGAGGGGAGCTGTTTTTT	CASRMGDAERGELFF
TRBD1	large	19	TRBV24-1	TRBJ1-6	TGTGCCACCAACCCCAGGAGGACAGGGGGCAGTTTTTGGAATTCACCCCTCCACTTT	CATNPRRTGGSFWNSPLHF
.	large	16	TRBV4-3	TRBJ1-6	TGCGCCAGCAGCCAAGCACAGGGTAGACATAATTCACCCCTCCACTTT	CASSQAQGRHNSPLHF
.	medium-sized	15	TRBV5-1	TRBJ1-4	TGCGCCAGCAGCTTGGGACAGACTGTAAATGAAAAACTGTTTTTT	CASSLGQTVNEKLFF
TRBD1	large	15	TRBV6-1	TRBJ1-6	TGTGCCAGCAATAACCCGGGACAGGGCCACTCACCCCTCCACTTT	CASNNPGQGHSPLHF
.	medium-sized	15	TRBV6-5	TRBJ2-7	TGTGCCAGCAGTGAAGGCCCCTCGGGGTACTACGAGCAGTACTTC	CASSEGPSGYYEQYF
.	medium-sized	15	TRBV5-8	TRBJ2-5	TGTGCCAGCAGCCAAGGGTACAGTCTCGAAGGGGCCCAGTACTTC	CASSQGYSLEGAQYF
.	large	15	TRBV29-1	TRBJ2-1	TGCAGCGTTGAAGTGTGGGAAAGCTCCTACAATGAGCAGTTCTTC	CSVEVWESSYNEQFF